Each of the 15 T cell receptor beta chains below was sequenced from the same sample in a study of T cells after posttransplantation cyclophosphamide. Repertoires were generated with immunoSEQ multiplex PCR, while TCRdb's copy carries only in-frame clones and drops some. The sample is made up of over 35,000 clones, none counted only once. Material for sequencing was PBMCs. These receptor sequences come from a man aged 35-49 years in good health, CMV-negative, and a related stem cell transplant donor.

This clone has a count of ten or more. The rearrangement joins TRBV7-3 to TRBJ2-3, with 11 nucleotides matching TRBD1. V dropped 4 bases and J dropped 2; count of bases not matched to a gene: 2. The V gene's germline CDR1 is SGHTA and CDR2 FQGTGA. This CDR3 is 15 amino acids long. DNA of the CDR3: TGTGCCAGCAGCTCCGGACAGGGGGCCACAGATACGCAGTATTTT. Encoded protein: CASSSGQGATDTQYF. The full variable domain, its missing parts supplied by reference TRBV7-3 and TRBJ2-3, is GAGVSQTPSNKVTEKGKYVELRCDPISGHTALYWYRQSLGQGPEFLIYFQGTGAADDSGLPNDRFFAVRPEGSVSTLKIQRTERGDSAVYLCASSSGQGATDTQYFGPGTRLTVL.

This clone was observed many times. The genes are TRBV4-3 and TRBJ2-5, with 7 bases aligning to TRBD2. The J segment lost 2 bases and the V segment lost 0 bases, leaving 6 bases of the junction unmatched. The CDR3 covers 16 residues. Germline V gene lookup returns CDR1 LGHNA and CDR2 YSLEER. DNA of the CDR3: TGCGCCAGCAGCCAAGAGGGGGGGGTGGGACAAGAGACCCAGTACTTC. It translates to CASSQEGGVGQETQYF.

This clone was detected ten times or more. The V gene is TRBV5-6, the J gene TRBJ1-2; D remains unclear. CDR3 length: 14 amino acids. Germline values: CDR1 SGHDT, CDR2 YYEEEE. V lost 0 bases and J 2 bases, leaving 8 bases between the germline ends. This CDR3 is CASSLERRNYGYTF. The CDR3 bases are TGTGCCAGCAGCTTGGAAAGGAGGAACTATGGCTACACCTTC.

This clone turned up a few times. The rearrangement links TRBV7-9 to TRBJ2-5; tentative D call: TRBD2 (5 bases). The CDR3 consists of 12 residues. The germline V gene has CDR1 SEHNR and CDR2 FQNEAQ (reference sequence). V was shortened by 5 bases and J by 5 bases, with 9 bases between the two germline ends. The CDR3 sequence: CASSNTRETQYF. The CDR3 coding sequence is TGTGCCAGCAGCAATACTAGGGAGACCCAGTACTTC.

This clone came up many times. The chain carries TRBV5-1 and TRBJ1-1; 7 nucleotides align to TRBD1. The CDR3 runs 15 residues. CDR1 is SGHRS and CDR2 is YFSETQ in the germline V gene. Losses at the gene ends were 0 bases for V and 5 bases for J; bases not matched to a gene: 7. The CDR3 sequence is CASSLDRQGSTEAFF. CDR3 coding DNA: TGCGCCAGCAGCTTGGACAGACAGGGTTCTACTGAAGCTTTCTTT.

This clone was found a few times. V and J are TRBV30 and TRBJ1-3; tentatively, D is TRBD1 (6 bases). The germline CDR1 and CDR2 sequences are GTSNPN and SVGIG (reference sequence). CDR3 size: 12 residues. Trimming cost V 4 bases and J 4 bases, with 8 bases left between them. The CDR3 sequence: CAWKGQGNTIYF. The DNA for the CDR3 is TGTGCCTGGAAGGGACAAGGAAACACCATATATTTT.

The sample holds many counts of this clone. The genes are TRBV9 and TRBJ1-6, with 8 bases identical to TRBD1. Looked up from germline, CDR1 is SGDLS and CDR2 is YYNGEE. Unmatched junction bases numbered 3, after V lost 0 bases and J lost 7 bases. The CDR3 extends over 15 amino acids. The CDR3 here is CASSVGQGRNSPLHF. The CDR3, as DNA: TGTGCCAGCAGCGTAGGACAGGGGCGGAATTCACCCCTCCACTTT.

By share, this clone ranks as medium-sized. This chain joins TRBV7-8 and TRBJ2-5, with TRBD1 matching over 8 bases. Trimming at V came to 4 bases and at J to 5 bases, leaving 12 bases not matched to a gene. The CDR3 has 16 residues. Germline values: CDR1 SGHVS, CDR2 FQNEAQ. CDR3: CASSSNLGQVGETQYF. DNA for the CDR3: TGTGCCAGCAGCTCCAACCTGGGACAGGTCGGGGAGACCCAGTACTTC.

This clone was counted many times. The rearrangement links TRBV6-1 to TRBJ1-4; 9 bases line up with TRBD1. Per germline, CDR1 MNHNS and CDR2 SASEGT. The V gene end was trimmed by 6 bases and the J gene end by 8 bases; junction bases not matched to a gene: 10. This CDR3 is built from 15 residues. The chain's CDR3 is CASRATGGAAEKLFF. Here the CDR3 DNA reads TGTGCCAGCAGGGCAACAGGGGGCGCCGCCGAAAAACTGTTTTTT.

This clone was counted many times. The chain employs TRBV12-5 and TRBJ1-5; no clear D. This CDR3 comprises 12 residues. CDR1 and CDR2 from the germline V gene are LGHNT and FRNRAP. Trimming cost V 3 bases and J 7 bases, with 7 bases left between them. The CDR3, as DNA: TGTGCTAGTGGTTTAGATAGCCAGCCCCAGCATTTT. Its protein product is CASGLDSQPQHF. The full variable domain, in which reference TRBV12-5 and TRBJ1-5 provide the parts outside the CDR3, is DARVTQTPRHKVTEMGQEVTMRCQPILGHNTVFWYRQTMMQGLELLAYFRNRAPLDDSGMPKDRFSAEMPDATLATLKIQPSEPRDSAVYFCASGLDSQPQHFGDGTRLSIL.

The chain is built from TRBV7-2 and TRBJ2-1, with 11 bases identical to TRBD2. The CDR3 spans 15 residues. Losses at the gene ends were 8 bases for V and 5 bases for J; bases not matched to a gene: 8. Looked up from germline, CDR1 is SGHTA and CDR2 is FQGNSA. The CDR3 sequence is CASALTSGRNNEQFF. CDR3 coding DNA: TGTGCCAGCGCCTTAACTAGCGGGAGAAACAATGAGCAGTTCTTC.

This clone has at least ten counts. The V gene is TRBV6-1, the J gene TRBJ2-3, with D tentatively TRBD1 (7 bases). The CDR3 length is 17 residues. CDR1 is MNHNS, CDR2 SASEGT, per germline. V dropped 5 bases and J dropped 2 bases, with 20 bases sitting between them. The CDR3 sequence is CASSKGGTGTVTDTQYF. The CDR3 coding sequence is TGTGCCAGCAGTAAAGGGGGGACGGGGACAGTCACAGATACGCAGTATTTT.

This clone was seen many times. The chain uses TRBV6-5 and TRBJ1-6, with 7 nucleotides matching TRBD1. The V gene end was trimmed by 6 bases and the J gene end by 6 bases; junction bases not matched to a gene: 8. The CDR3 is 15 residues long. From germline, CDR1 is MNHEY and CDR2 SVGAGI. The CDR3 coding sequence is TGTGCCAGCAGGCGACAGGGCCTCGGTAATTCACCCCTCCACTTT. Amino acid sequence: CASRRQGLGNSPLHF.

This clone occurred many times. The genes are TRBV7-2 and TRBJ1-2; 7 nucleotides align to TRBD1. The length of the CDR3 is 12 residues. J gave up 7 bases and V 4 bases, and 3 bases lay outside the gene matches. Germline V gene data show CDR1 as SGHTA and CDR2 as FQGNSA. CDR3 bases: TGTGCCAGCAGCTCCCACAGGGGTGGCTACACCTTC. This encodes CASSSHRGGYTF.

This clone was seen many times. This chain joins TRBV28 and TRBJ2-5; D is perhaps TRBD1 (6 bases). V lost 6 bases and J lost 1, with 12 bases in between. The CDR3 is 14 amino acids. Per germline, CDR1 MDHEN and CDR2 SYDVKM. The CDR3 spells CASRPQGAQETQYF. The DNA of the CDR3 is TGTGCCAGCAGACCACAGGGAGCCCAAGAGACCCAGTACTTC.